This T cell receptor (beta chain) appears in the sequencing data of a study of beta chain features in type 1 diabetes. One heparinised draw of blood, averaging around 120 mL, came from each donor. All of the isolated RNA was reverse transcribed, so expressed TCRB transcripts were sequenced. Libraries were prepared by immunoSEQ multiplex PCR; TCRdb keeps only in-frame clonotypes and omits some of them. Of around 40,000 clones in the sample, about 51% were seen once. In regard to this clone: Antigen unknown.

Study-wide points: Fewer insertions but more deletions were seen at VDJ junctions in type 1 diabetes patients. Type 1 diabetes patients had moderately but significantly shorter TCRB CDR3s in all four CD4+ subsets.

The sample comprised Tregs from blood. This clonotype originated in a woman younger than 35 in good health.

CDR3 region: CASSLTGGNQPQHF. The CDR3 DNA reads TGTGCCAGCAGTTTAACCGGGGGAAATCAGCCCCAGCATTTT. The chain employs TRBV28 and TRBJ1-5, with D perhaps matching TRBD1 (5 bases). Germline loops: CDR1 MDHEN, CDR2 SYDVKM. The CDR3 runs to 14 residues. Trimming removed 2 bases from V and 4 bases from J, with 9 bases in between. The full variable domain, in which reference TRBV28 and TRBJ1-5 provide the parts outside the CDR3, is DVKVTQSSRYLVKRTGEKVFLECVQDMDHENMFWYRQDPGLGLRLIYFSYDVKMKEKGDIPEGYSVSREKKERFSLILESASTNQTSMYLCASSLTGGNQPQHFGDGTRLSIL.